This paragraph covers one T cell receptor (beta chain) sequence. The record originates from a study of response to subunit inactivated influenza vaccine. MiXCR was run by TCRdb on the RT-PCR reads, yielding one entry per CDR3 protein. The table shows 500,000 to 700,000 distinct CDR3 sequences, with under 25% occurring only once. The trim removed 4 bases at V and 6 bases at J, leaving 10 bases unmatched. CDR3 length equals 17 residues. The same data also contributed to another study, on T cells expressing NK-cell markers. That investigation notes: UMI-tagged 5'RACE template switching yielded the TCR beta cDNA. CD3+CD56+NKG2C+, CD3+CD56+NKG2C- and CD3+CD56-NKG2C+ T cells, once sorted, supplied the TCR beta repertoires. In several donors, dominant clonotypes made up about 28.3-65% of CD3+CD56-NKG2C+ cells.

The specimen was CD4+ T cells sorted from PBMCs, collected about 12 days after vaccination. The rearrangement joins TRBV12-3 or TRBV12-4 to TRBJ2-2; TRBD2 matches 11 bases. This clonotype originated in a man in his fifties or sixties who received an inactivated influenza vaccine. CDR3 amino acids: CASSWTGSGRVSGELFF. The CDR3 nucleotides are TGTGCCAGCAGTTGGACGGGTAGCGGGAGGGTCTCCGGGGAGCTGTTTTTT.